This T cell receptor beta chain was observed in a study of T cells expressing NK-cell markers. The overall study: From sorted CD3+CD56+NKG2C+, CD3+CD56+NKG2C- and CD3+CD56-NKG2C+ T cells came the TCR beta repertoires. Just one sequenced donor of eight was HCMV-seronegative, while seven were seropositive. The study, taken as a whole, reports: NKG2C+ dominant clonotype frequencies in a handful of donors were roughly 1.0-7.0% of CD8+ T cells. For a handful of donors, these clonotypes were likewise the leading ones in the CD3+CD56-NKG2C+ fraction.

Of note for this clonotype: The antigen is unknown.

TCRdb reanalyzed the 5' RACE reads, giving one entry per CDR3 protein sequence and no DNA. The sample totals about 150,000 distinct CDR3 sequences. This CDR3 is 12 amino acids long. Germline assignment: CDR1 SEHNR and CDR2 FQNEAQ (reference sequence). The specimen was blood T cells: a sorted CD56 or NKG2C T cell subset, CD4+ or CD8+ T cells, or bulk PBMC T cells (not recorded which). The clonotype comes from a woman aged 45-65 years in good health. J is TRBJ2-3 and V is TRBV7-9. The CDR3 region is CASSRHTDTQYF.